Shown below are 14 T cell receptor beta chains from a single sample sequenced in a study of blood T cell repertoires in COVID-19. Generated by immunoSEQ multiplex PCR, the TCRdb table keeps only in-frame clones and is missing some. The table includes 300,000 to 500,000 clones, 85% to 90% detected once. Source material: PBMCs or T cells enriched from blood (not recorded which). The source is a woman aged 25 to 45 with acute COVID-19.

In regard to this clone: One end of the junction varies from germline; a read error may be responsible. This rearrangement joins TRBV5-1 to TRBJ2-5; D is possibly TRBD2 (6 bases). The CDR3 has 14 amino acids. The germline gives CDR1 SGHRS, CDR2 YFSETQ. The CDR3 region has the DNA TGCGCCAGCAGCCCCGGGGAGGACCAGGAGACCCAGTACTTC. As protein: CASSPGEDQETQYF. The whole variable domain, remainder taken from reference TRBV5-1 and TRBJ2-5, is KAGVTQTPRYLIKTRGQQVTLSCSPISGHRSVSWYQQTPGQGLQFLFEYFSETQRNKGNFPGRFSGRQFSNSRSEMNVSTLELGDSALYLCASSPGEDQETQYFGPGTRLLVL.

The chain carries TRBV5-1 and TRBJ2-7; 7 bases line up with TRBD1. The trim removed 0 bases at V and 6 bases at J, leaving 3 bases unmatched. The CDR3 is made up of 13 amino acids. Germline V gene sequence: CDR1 SGHRS, CDR2 YFSETQ. The CDR3 DNA is TGCGCCAGCAGCTTGGGGGACAGCCGCGAGCAGTACTTC. This sequence encodes CASSLGDSREQYF.

In DNA, the CDR3 is TGTGCCAGCAGTGGACGGTGGGCAGGGGCATCCTACGAGCAGTACTTC. Its protein product is CASSGRWAGASYEQYF. The gene calls are TRBV6-1 and TRBJ2-7; D might be TRBD1 (6 bases). The CDR3 runs to 16 residues. The germline V and J ends were trimmed by 4 bases and 1 base, with 17 bases remaining between them. Germline V gives CDR1 MNHNS, CDR2 SASEGT.

J is TRBJ1-2 and V is TRBV27; a possible D gene is TRBD1 (6 bases). V was cut by 3 bases and J by 2 bases, with 13 bases left in between. The CDR3 spans 15 residues. CDR1 and CDR2 (germline): MNHEY, SMNVEV (reference sequence). In nucleotides, the CDR3 is TGTGCCAGCAGTTTTTTAGGGACAAAGAACTATGGCTACACCTTC. This codes for CASSFLGTKNYGYTF.

This chain uses TRBV7-3 with TRBJ2-1; 12 nucleotides align to TRBD1. The germline CDR1 and CDR2 sequences are SGHTA and FQGTGA. This CDR3 is 15 amino acids long. J lost 5 bases, V lost 5 bases, and 4 bases had no gene match. CDR3 DNA sequence: TGTGCCAGCAGCCAGGGACAGGGGGCGAACAATGAGCAGTTCTTC. It is translated as CASSQGQGANNEQFF.

The chain joins TRBV19 to TRBJ1-1; D is uncertain. The CDR3 length is 14 residues. CDR1 LNHDA and CDR2 SQIVND come from the germline V gene (reference sequence). Trimming shortened V by 5 bases and J by 0 bases, and 10 bases separated the two germline ends. The CDR3 region is CASSPPTLNTEAFF. The CDR3 DNA reads as TGTGCCAGTAGTCCCCCGACACTGAACACTGAAGCTTTCTTT.

The chain carries TRBV24-1 and TRBJ2-2, with 12 positions matching TRBD1. The CDR3 totals 14 residues. J gave up 4 bases and V 12 bases, and 5 bases lay outside the gene matches. Germline CDR1 reads KGHDR; CDR2 reads SFDVKD. This CDR3 is CAARDRGPTGELFF. The CDR3 coding sequence is TGTGCCGCCCGGGACAGGGGGCCCACCGGGGAGCTGTTTTTT.

The CDR3 reads CASSLTLARGTNEKLFF. The CDR3 nucleotides are TGCGCCAGCAGCTTGACCCTGGCACGAGGAACTAATGAAAAACTGTTTTTT. V gene TRBV5-1 combines with J gene TRBJ1-4; no clear D gene. This CDR3 has 17 amino acids. V was clipped by 1 base and J by 1 base, with 14 bases between them. The germline CDR1 and CDR2 sequences are SGHRS and YFSETQ. The full variable domain, completed using reference TRBV5-1 and TRBJ1-4, is KAGVTQTPRYLIKTRGQQVTLSCSPISGHRSVSWYQQTPGQGLQFLFEYFSETQRNKGNFPGRFSGRQFSNSRSEMNVSTLELGDSALYLCASSLTLARGTNEKLFFGSGTQLSVL.

The chain has TRBV3-1 (or the pseudogene TRBV3-2) and TRBJ1-1; D perhaps matches TRBD1 (6 bases). The length of the CDR3 is 15 residues. In germline, CDR1 is LGHDT, CDR2 YNNKEL (reference sequence). V was pared by 3 bases and J by 1 base, with 12 bases between. The CDR3 region has the DNA TGTGCCAGCAGCCACCTTCTGGACAGGAACACTGAAGCTTTCTTT. It yields the protein CASSHLLDRNTEAFF.

The chain links TRBV30 to TRBJ1-4; maybe TRBD1 (5 bases). From germline, CDR1 is GTSNPN and CDR2 SVGIG (reference sequence). Trimming took off 3 bases at V and 5 bases at J, with 16 bases between the two ends. The CDR3 covers 15 residues. The chain's CDR3 is CAWSYRGTGNEKLFF. CDR3 sequence (DNA): TGTGCCTGGAGCTATCGGGGGACTGGGAATGAAAAACTGTTTTTT.

This rearrangement joins TRBV5-5 to TRBJ1-2; 9 bases are a match to TRBD1. Germline CDR1 reads SGHKS; CDR2 reads YYEKEE (reference sequence). CDR3 length: 15 residues. V lost 4 bases and J lost 5; bases outside the gene matches: 9. For the CDR3, the DNA is TGTGCCAGCAGCCTACCGGGACAGGGTTGGTATGGCTACACCTTC. As protein: CASSLPGQGWYGYTF.

The chain carries TRBV6-6 and TRBJ1-2; D perhaps matches TRBD1 (6 bases). V lost 4 bases to trimming and J lost 8 bases, with 17 bases between them. Germline CDR1 and CDR2: MNHNY and SVGAGI (reference sequence). This CDR3 has 14 residues. The CDR3 is CASSSGGGPYGYTF. The CDR3 DNA reads as TGTGCCAGCAGTTCCGGGGGGGGCCCCTACGGCTACACCTTC.

J is TRBJ1-1 and V is TRBV6-5; D remains unclear. There are 12 residues in the CDR3. V was cut by 6 bases and J by 5 bases, with 10 bases left in between. The germline V gene has CDR1 MNHEY and CDR2 SVGAGI. As DNA, the CDR3 is TGTGCCAGCAGCACCTGGGAGACTGAAGCTTTCTTT. It specifies CASSTWETEAFF.

The chain uses TRBV30 and TRBJ2-7; the match to TRBD1 covers 9 bases. This CDR3 is built from 14 residues. V lost 2 bases and J lost 4; bases outside the gene matches: 6. The germline CDR1 and CDR2 sequences are GTSNPN and SVGIG (reference sequence). Here the CDR3 reads CAWSIGTGRYEQYF. CDR3 sequence (DNA): TGTGCCTGGAGTATCGGGACAGGGCGGTACGAGCAGTACTTC.